The entry below gives a single T cell receptor (beta chain) sequence along with its context. Each donor gave 9.5 to 10 milliliters of peripheral blood. From germline, CDR1 is PRHDT and CDR2 FYEKMQ (reference sequence). The ends lost 1 base at V and 1 base at J; junction bases unmatched: 5. The CDR3 is 16 residues long. This entry belongs to a study of blood T cells in healthy people across ages. PCR was performed a second time for roughly 6 to 12 cycles using a sample-barcoded 5' primer and a J-beta primer mix. TCRdb re-analysed the 5' RACE reads in MiXCR, keeping a single row per CDR3 protein. Altogether about 930,000 distinct CDR3 sequences are present, about 28% being singletons, with the ten largest covering roughly 10%. The same data also went into a second study, on T cells of mothers and their children. As reported in that work: The sample comes from 8 or 9 healthy Caucasian donors: mothers and children. With unrelated pairs as the comparison, related mother-child pairs had a slightly higher overlap that was not significant.

The V gene is TRBV13, the J gene TRBJ2-5, with 8 bases aligning to TRBD2. The sequenced sample was blood. This clonotype was sampled from a woman aged 35 to 49 in good health. CDR3 bases: TGTGCCAGCAGCTTAGCAGGGACTAGGGGCCAAGAGACCCAGTACTTC. Amino acid sequence: CASSLAGTRGQETQYF.